Listed below are T cell receptor beta chains from one sample, sequenced in a study of blood T cell repertoires in COVID-19. The repertoire was sequenced with immunoSEQ multiplex PCR; TCRdb's copy has only in-frame clones and lacks some. Counted here are 95,000 to 130,000 clones, about nine tenths occurring once; the ten biggest clones make up about 1.9%. The sequenced sample consisted of peripheral blood. The receptors come from a human donor with active COVID-19. The donor label of this sample is uncertain. CDR3s include the opening cysteine and the closing phenylalanine or tryptophan. Size is stated for part of the rows, as once, few or many counts, or as a class when the clone is expanded.

>TRBJ1-2|TRBV10-3|.
CAISAVGGPYGYTF
>TRBJ2-1|TRBV15|.
CATSRGGTGVSYNEQFF
>TRBJ1-2|TRBV25-1|.
CASSEYLAADGYTF
>TRBJ2-3|TRBV6-5|.
CASSYSTLGTDTQYF
>TRBJ2-2|TRBV25-1|.
CASRGTGPYGELFF
>TRBJ2-7|TRBV5-1|.
CASSVGTGLYEQYF
>TRBJ2-2|TRBV19|.
CASSTLAGGTNTGELFF
>TRBJ1-2|TRBV19|.
CASTRTGAILEYGYTF
>TRBJ1-6|TRBV18|.
CASSPGTTDNSPLHF
>TRBJ2-7|TRBV18|.
CASSPPVGLAGDEQYF
>TRBJ2-1|TRBV5-8|.
CASSWSGATLHEQFF
>TRBJ1-4|TRBV25-1|.
CASSDSRVTTNEKLFF
>TRBJ2-7|TRBV18|.
CASSSSVGSGTYEQYF
>TRBJ2-3|TRBV24-1|.
CATSDFSSTDTQYF
>TRBJ2-7|TRBV10-1|.
CASSGQGDPYEQYF
>TRBJ2-5|TRBV4-1|.
CASSQAPKLAGGQETQYF
>TRBJ2-3|TRBV24-1|.
CATAGRGTDTQYF
>TRBJ2-1|TRBV7-6|once
CASSLAAGGPNEQFF
>TRBJ2-4|TRBV14|.
CASSSNAPKRGGPLAKNIQYF
>TRBJ2-5|TRBV18|once
CASSLQETQYF
>TRBJ1-5|TRBV10-1|.
CASSAVINQPQHF
>TRBJ1-2|TRBV4-1|once
CASSHLTGNYGYTF
>TRBJ1-1|TRBV6-5|.
CASSYRQSEAFF
>TRBJ1-3|TRBV7-7|.
CASSLRAGAGNTIYF
>TRBJ1-5|TRBV27|.
CASRGGVGNQPQHF
>TRBJ2-7|TRBV7-8|.
CASSHRVSSYEQYF
>TRBJ2-5|TRBV29-1|.
CSVEDQGAGETQYF
>TRBJ2-7|TRBV24-1|.
CATSDSAGLEREQYF
>TRBJ1-1|TRBV5-6|.
CASSLVVGQLEAFF
>TRBJ2-5|TRBV19|.
CASSTAGGGGETQYF
>TRBJ2-3|TRBV6-5|.
CASVRDRSTDTQYF
>TRBJ1-5|TRBV28|.
CASVRGPNQPQHF
>TRBJ1-6|TRBV27|few
CASSLSVMYSNSPLHF
>TRBJ1-2|TRBV2|.
CASSEASRKAVTYF
>TRBJ2-7|TRBV6-2/TRBV6-3|.
CASSSTASYEQYF
>TRBJ2-1|TRBV12-5|.
CASGLGNTEQFF
>TRBJ1-2|TRBV20-1|once
CSASGTATYGYTF
>TRBJ1-5|TRBV18|.
CASSLNRDREQPQHF
>TRBJ2-2|TRBV7-2|.
CASSLMAGTNTGELFF
>TRBJ2-1|TRBV7-3|.
CASSLSGGAIDEQFF
>TRBJ2-7|TRBV27|.
CASSLRRTSGGRSYEQYF
>TRBJ1-2|TRBV7-2|.
CASSSGPGGNYGYTF
>TRBJ1-4|TRBV7-6|.
CASSYPPGEGEKLFF
>TRBJ1-5|TRBV7-8|.
CASSSRGVQGSQPQHF
>TRBJ1-2|TRBV21-1|.
CASSKNQGWYGYTF
>TRBJ2-5|TRBV21-1|.
CASSKKIHLAGSRETQYF
>TRBJ1-5|TRBV28|.
CASSSTGTGYQPQHF
>TRBJ2-5|TRBV20-1|.
CSASGEETQYF
>TRBJ2-5|TRBV11-2|.
CASSLGPAGETQYF
>TRBJ2-5|TRBV11-2|.
CASSLRGTLQETQYF